Below, 27 T cell receptor beta chains from the same sample are listed, as sequenced in a study of T cell repertoires in ileal Crohn's disease. Time point meaning: neoterminal ileum biopsy at postoperative endoscopy, about 6 months after surgery. The data were produced by immunoSEQ multiplex PCR, yet TCRdb's version contains in-frame clones alone and is incomplete. In the table there are 11,000 or so clones, approximately 81% of which are singletons. The specimen was ileal tissue. These TCRs come from an adult with Crohn's disease.

The V gene is TRBV6-1, the J gene TRBJ2-4; D perhaps matches TRBD1 (6 bases). Germline V lookup: CDR1 MNHNS, CDR2 SASEGT. This CDR3 has 16 amino acids. V lost 4 bases, J lost 0 bases, and 13 bases lay in between. DNA for the CDR3: TGTGCCAGCAGTGCCAGGGGCGATCAAGCCAAAAACATTCAGTACTTC. Residues: CASSARGDQAKNIQYF.

The chain links TRBV7-8 to TRBJ1-4, with D possibly matching TRBD1 (5 bases). The CDR3 runs to 15 residues. The germline V and J ends were trimmed by 3 bases and 3 bases, with 11 bases remaining between them. Germline assignment: CDR1 SGHVS and CDR2 FQNEAQ. The CDR3 DNA is TGTGCCAGCAGCTTTAGGGCGACAGCTAATGAAAAACTGTTTTTT. Encoded protein: CASSFRATANEKLFF.

The chain employs TRBV4-1 and TRBJ1-2, with unresolved D. Per germline, CDR1 MGHRA and CDR2 YSYEKL. Trimming took off 5 bases at V and 2 bases at J, with 18 bases between the two ends. The CDR3 covers 16 residues. Here the CDR3 reads CASSGRPGTPNYGYTF. CDR3 bases: TGCGCCAGCAGCGGGCGACCAGGCACACCAAACTATGGCTACACCTTC.

This clone was recorded a few times. The V and J genes are TRBV6-6 and TRBJ1-5; 10 bases align to TRBD1. Germline assignment: CDR1 MNHNY and CDR2 SVGAGI (reference sequence). With V trimmed by 5 bases and J by 3 bases, 7 bases remained unmatched. CDR3 size: 16 residues. CDR3 DNA: TGTGCCAGCAGTCCCCGGGACAGGGGCTCCAATCAGCCCCAGCATTTT. Translated, it gives CASSPRDRGSNQPQHF.

About this clone itself: Different DNA sequences within this sample yield the same CDR3. The chain links TRBV7-3 to TRBJ2-1; 10 bases are shared with TRBD2. V lost 2 bases and J lost 4; bases outside the gene matches: 2. Germline V lookup: CDR1 SGHTA, CDR2 FQGTGA. This CDR3 has 15 residues. This chain's CDR3 is CASSLGLAEYNEQFF. The DNA of the CDR3 is TGTGCCAGCAGCTTAGGACTAGCGGAATACAATGAGCAGTTCTTC.

V usage is TRBV5-1 and J usage is TRBJ1-5; 11 bases line up with TRBD1. Germline trimming cut 4 bases from V and 4 bases from J; bases unmatched to any gene: 13. Germline V lookup: CDR1 SGHRS, CDR2 YFSETQ. This CDR3 is built from 18 residues. The CDR3 loop is CASSPGTGGMVENQPQHF. The CDR3 nucleotides read TGCGCCAGCAGCCCTGGGACAGGGGGGATGGTTGAGAATCAGCCCCAGCATTTT.

The V gene is TRBV6-5, the J gene TRBJ2-1; 11 bases match TRBD2. CDR3 length equals 14 residues. With V trimmed by 2 bases and J by 7 bases, 1 base remained unmatched. Germline loops: CDR1 MNHEY, CDR2 SVGAGI. CDR3 amino acids: CASSYPSGRNEQFF. The CDR3 coding sequence is TGTGCCAGCAGTTACCCTAGCGGGAGGAATGAGCAGTTCTTC.

The CDR3 sequence: CASSLGGTGANYGYTF. The DNA for the CDR3 is TGTGCCAGCAGCTTAGGTGGGACAGGGGCGAACTATGGCTACACCTTC. This chain joins TRBV7-2 and TRBJ1-2, with 10 bases identical to TRBD1. The ends lost 1 base at V and 2 bases at J; junction bases unmatched: 4. Germline V gene sequence: CDR1 SGHTA, CDR2 FQGNSA. The CDR3 has 16 residues.

The CDR3 coding sequence is TGTGCCTGGAGTGCCTCTGGTAGCGGGTTACGCTACGAGCAGTACTTC. Protein product: CAWSASGSGLRYEQYF. The chain recombines TRBV30 with TRBJ2-7; 7 nucleotides agree with TRBD2. The germline gives CDR1 GTSNPN, CDR2 SVGIG (reference sequence). The CDR3 sequence is 16 residues long. V lost 1 base, J lost 3 bases, and 12 bases stayed unmatched.

V is TRBV7-6 and J is TRBJ2-3, with a possible D match to TRBD2 (5 bases). Germline V CDR1 and CDR2: SGHVS, FNYEAQ. Trimming pared 1 base from V and 1 base from J, leaving 12 bases between. The CDR3 has 16 residues. CDR3 sequence (DNA): TGTGCCAGCAGCTTAGGGCTTAGGACTGGCACAGATACGCAGTATTTT. This codes for CASSLGLRTGTDTQYF. Full variable domain (remainder filled in from reference TRBV7-6 and TRBJ2-3): GAGVSQSPRYKVTKRGQDVALRCDPISGHVSLYWYRQALGQGPEFLTYFNYEAQQDKSGLPNDRFSAERPEGSISTLTIQRTEQRDSAMYRCASSLGLRTGTDTQYFGPGTRLTVL.

J is TRBJ1-1 and V is TRBV23-1; no definite D call. TRBV23-1 is classed as an ORF, of uncertain function. The V end lost 6 bases, the J end lost 4 bases, and 12 bases lay between the germline ends. The CDR3 runs 13 residues. CDR3 DNA: TGCGCCAGCAGACGAGGGTGGGGCACTGAAGCTTTCTTT. It codes for CASRRGWGTEAFF.

The chain couples TRBV5-1 to TRBJ2-7; maybe TRBD2 (6 bases). The germline CDR1 and CDR2 sequences are SGHRS and YFSETQ. This CDR3 has 14 residues. Between the trimmed V and J ends, which lost 0 bases and 7 bases, there was a span of 14 bases. CDR3 in amino acids: CASSLAGGIREQYF. The CDR3 DNA is TGCGCCAGCAGCTTGGCCGGGGGAATAAGGGAGCAGTACTTC.

V is TRBV28 and J is TRBJ2-5, with a weak D call TRBD1 (5 bases). Germline V gene data show CDR1 as MDHEN and CDR2 as SYDVKM. With 4 bases removed from V and 1 base from J, the gap between germline ends came to 10 bases. The CDR3 totals 14 residues. The CDR3 region has the DNA TGTGCCAGCAGTTCGAACAGGCCCCAAGAGACCCAGTACTTC. This encodes CASSSNRPQETQYF.

The chain employs TRBV18 and TRBJ2-4; D is unclear. Per germline, CDR1 KGHSH and CDR2 LQKENI. This CDR3 is 12 amino acids long. V was cut by 4 bases and J by 8 bases, with 9 bases left in between. The CDR3 bases are TGTGCCAGCTCACGGATCGAGGACATTCAGTACTTC. Protein product: CASSRIEDIQYF.

The chain links TRBV5-6 to TRBJ1-2; D is ambiguous. The CDR3 spans 14 residues. The germline gives CDR1 SGHDT, CDR2 YYEEEE. The V end was cut by 1 base, the J end by 8 bases, with 15 bases between. The CDR3 DNA is TGTGCCAGCAGCTTGCTCAGTCCTCCGGGAGGCTACACCTTC. Protein product: CASSLLSPPGGYTF.

The chain carries TRBV28 and TRBJ2-1, with 8 bases lining up with TRBD2. The CDR3 is 15 residues long. J lost 5 bases, V lost 5 bases, and 8 bases had no gene match. Germline loops: CDR1 MDHEN, CDR2 SYDVKM. CDR3 DNA: TGTGCCAGCAGTCCCAGCGGGAGTATCCACAATGAGCAGTTCTTC. It yields the protein CASSPSGSIHNEQFF.

This chain uses TRBV5-1 with TRBJ2-7; 10 bases match TRBD1. J gave up 3 bases and V 0 bases, and 0 bases lay outside the gene matches. From germline, CDR1 is SGHRS and CDR2 YFSETQ. The CDR3 length is 14 residues. This CDR3 reads CASSLGDRGYEQYF. The CDR3 DNA reads as TGCGCCAGCAGCTTGGGGGACAGGGGCTACGAGCAGTACTTC.

This chain joins TRBV9 and TRBJ2-1, with 8 bases aligning to TRBD2. Germline CDR1 and CDR2: SGDLS and YYNGEE. CDR3 length: 15 residues. V gave up 0 bases and J gave up 5 bases; unmatched junction bases: 4. CDR3 bases: TGTGCCAGCAGCGTAGACGGGAGGGCGAACAATGAGCAGTTCTTC. Translated: CASSVDGRANNEQFF.

V gene TRBV18 combines with J gene TRBJ1-1; weak D call: TRBD1 (5 bases). The CDR3 consists of 14 residues. Germline loops: CDR1 KGHSH, CDR2 LQKENI. The V end lost 1 base, the J end lost 5 bases, and 11 bases lay between the germline ends. The CDR3 region is CASSPRVGGTEAFF. The CDR3 DNA sequence: TGTGCCAGCTCACCACGGGTTGGGGGGACTGAAGCTTTCTTT.

V usage is TRBV29-1 and J usage is TRBJ2-5; D is perhaps TRBD1 (6 bases). Between the trimmed V and J ends, which lost 4 bases and 3 bases, there was a span of 12 bases. Per germline, CDR1 SQVTM and CDR2 ANQGSEA. The CDR3 length is 13 residues. CDR3 in DNA: TGCAGCGTTGCGGGCAGGGGAAAAGAGACCCAGTACTTC. It yields the protein CSVAGRGKETQYF. The full variable domain, in which reference TRBV29-1 and TRBJ2-5 provide the parts outside the CDR3, is SAVISQKPSRDICQRGTSLTIQCQVDSQVTMMFWYRQQPGQSLTLIATANQGSEATYESGFVIDKFPISRPNLTFSTLTVSNMSPEDSSIYLCSVAGRGKETQYFGPGTRLLVL.

The chain joins TRBV7-3 to TRBJ2-3, with 8 bases that match TRBD2. CDR1 is SGHTA and CDR2 is FQGTGA in the germline V gene. The junction had 6 bases not matched to a gene; V was cut back by 5 bases and J by 2 bases. This CDR3 is 15 amino acids long. CDR3 region: CASSKIAGPTDTQYF. The CDR3, as DNA: TGTGCCAGCAGCAAAATAGCGGGGCCCACAGATACGCAGTATTTT.

The chain recombines TRBV7-2 with TRBJ2-7; 8 bases are a match to TRBD2. The junction had 9 bases not matched to a gene; V was cut back by 5 bases and J by 9 bases. The CDR3 is 13 residues long. Germline V gives CDR1 SGHTA, CDR2 FQGNSA. Here the CDR3 DNA reads TGTGCCAGCAGCCCCAGGGCGCTAGCGGGGCAGTACTTC. Translated, it gives CASSPRALAGQYF.

The V call is TRBV29-1, the J call TRBJ2-7, with a tentative D call TRBD2 (5 bases). CDR1 is SQVTM and CDR2 is ANQGSEA in the germline V gene. Trimming stripped 2 bases from V and 1 base from J, with 12 bases between. There are 14 residues in the CDR3. CDR3 DNA sequence: TGCAGCGTTGAATTCGGGTCGGGGTCCTACGAGCAGTACTTC. Translating gives CSVEFGSGSYEQYF.

The chain is built from TRBV4-1 and TRBJ2-1; the D gene is possibly TRBD2 (5 bases). V lost 1 base and J lost 8, with 18 bases in between. The CDR3 runs to 16 residues. Germline values: CDR1 MGHRA, CDR2 YSYEKL. The CDR3: CASSQGRLLFRDEQFF. In DNA form, the CDR3 reads TGCGCCAGCAGCCAAGGGAGACTACTATTTAGGGATGAGCAGTTCTTC.

The chain has TRBV6-1 and TRBJ2-5, with D possibly TRBD2 on 6 matching bases. The germline V and J ends were trimmed by 5 bases and 5 bases, with 15 bases remaining between them. Per the germline V gene, CDR1 is MNHNS and CDR2 is SASEGT. The CDR3 is 14 residues long. The CDR3: CASSWAAGGETQYF. The CDR3 nucleotides are TGTGCCAGCAGTTGGGCAGCCGGAGGGGAGACCCAGTACTTC.

This chain uses TRBV19 with TRBJ2-7, with D possibly TRBD1 on 5 matching bases. V lost 1 base and J 7 bases, leaving 14 bases between the germline ends. This CDR3 is 14 amino acids long. CDR1 is LNHDA, CDR2 SQIVND, per germline (reference sequence). CDR3 DNA: TGTGCCAGTAGTATAGGTGACAGCCTCGGGGAGCAGTACTTC. It codes for CASSIGDSLGEQYF.

This clone turned up a few times. V usage is TRBV16 and J usage is TRBJ2-1; the D gene is possibly TRBD2 (7 bases). The V gene's germline CDR1 is KGHSY and CDR2 FQNENV. This CDR3 spans 16 amino acids. V lost 4 bases, J lost 5 bases, and 18 bases lay in between. For the CDR3, the DNA is TGTGCCAGCAGCCCCCTACTAGGGGGGGTGCACAATGAGCAGTTCTTC. This sequence encodes CASSPLLGGVHNEQFF.